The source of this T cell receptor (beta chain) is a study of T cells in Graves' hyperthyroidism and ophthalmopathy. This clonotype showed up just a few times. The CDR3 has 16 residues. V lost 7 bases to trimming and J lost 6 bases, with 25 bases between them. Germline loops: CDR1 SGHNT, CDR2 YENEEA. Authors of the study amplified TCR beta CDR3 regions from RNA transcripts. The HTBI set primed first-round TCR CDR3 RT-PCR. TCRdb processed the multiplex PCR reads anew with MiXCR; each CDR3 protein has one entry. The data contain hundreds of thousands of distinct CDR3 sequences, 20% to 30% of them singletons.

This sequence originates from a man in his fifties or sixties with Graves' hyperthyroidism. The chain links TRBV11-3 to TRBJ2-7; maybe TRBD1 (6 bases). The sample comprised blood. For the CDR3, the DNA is TGTGCCAGCACCGGACAGCTCTTCCAATGGGCCGCCGAGCAGTACTTC. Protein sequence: CASTGQLFQWAAEQYF.